Below are 27 T cell receptor beta chains sequenced from a single sample in a study of early T cells in non-severe SARS-CoV-2 infection. TCRdb ran MiXCR on the 5' RACE reads and lists one entry per CDR3 protein. The sample includes 70,000 to 90,000 distinct CDR3 sequences, approximately 12% of them seen just once. What was sequenced was whole blood. Source of these receptors: an adult who was a healthcare worker with PCR-confirmed SARS-CoV-2 infection or an uninfected control (not recorded which).

Note on this clonotype: Germline and junction disagree at one end, which may indicate a read error. This sequence joins TRBV3-1 and TRBJ1-1; 11 nucleotides match TRBD1. The CDR3 consists of 12 residues. Germline CDR1 LGHDT, CDR2 YNNKEL (reference sequence). CDR3 amino acids: CASSMRTGGAWF. CDR3 in DNA: TGTGCCAGCAGCATGCGGACAGGGGGCGCATGGTTT.

V gene TRBV28 combines with J gene TRBJ2-7; D might be TRBD2 (7 bases). Germline CDR1 MDHEN, CDR2 SYDVKM. This CDR3 has 14 residues. V was trimmed by 5 bases and J by 7 bases, leaving 18 bases between them. The CDR3 loop is CASSPPGGRWEQYF. CDR3 in DNA: TGTGCCAGCAGTCCTCCCGGGGGGCGCTGGGAGCAGTACTTC.

V gene TRBV7-9 combines with J gene TRBJ2-3; TRBD1 agrees at 8 bases. From germline, CDR1 is SEHNR and CDR2 FQNEAQ (reference sequence). The CDR3 extends over 16 amino acids. Trimming took 2 bases from V and 2 from J; bases not matched to a gene: 6. The CDR3 nucleotides read TGTGCCAGCAGCTTACGGGACAGGACAATCACAGATACGCAGTATTTT. Protein: CASSLRDRTITDTQYF.

This clonotype was detected a few times. The chain carries TRBV19 and TRBJ2-1; D possibly corresponds to TRBD1 (6 bases). The CDR3 runs to 14 residues. Germline V gives CDR1 LNHDA, CDR2 SQIVND (reference sequence). V was pared by 11 bases and J by 6 bases, with 20 bases between. CDR3 sequence reads: CAPQQGIETNEQFF. CDR3 coding DNA: TGTGCCCCCCAACAGGGAATAGAGACCAATGAGCAGTTCTTC.

V and J are TRBV7-2 and TRBJ1-1, with D perhaps TRBD1 (5 bases). The CDR3 runs 13 residues. Germline V gives CDR1 SGHTA, CDR2 FQGNSA. Trimming took off 4 bases at V and 4 bases at J, with 10 bases between the two ends. The CDR3 DNA reads as TGTGCCAGCAGCTCTCAGGGAACCACTGAAGCTTTCTTT. Translation: CASSSQGTTEAFF.

Regarding this clonotype: One end of the junction does not line up with germline, which may come from a read error. The chain has TRBV6-1 and TRBJ2-4; D is uncertain. The germline CDR1 and CDR2 sequences are MNHNS and SASEGT. The CDR3 consists of 13 residues. The CDR3 sequence is CAGSDGLKNIQYF. CDR3 nucleotide sequence: TGTGCCGGCAGTGACGGATTAAAAAACATTCAGTACTTC.

This clonotype showed up many times. One end of the junction is discordant with germline, which a read error may explain. The V call is TRBV24-1, the J call TRBJ2-1; tentatively, D is TRBD1 or TRBD2 (5 bases each). Germline V lookup: CDR1 KGHDR, CDR2 SFDVKD. The CDR3 length is 15 residues. The CDR3 DNA reads as TGTGCCACCAGTGATCCGGGACGGGGTGGTAATGAACAGTTCTTC. Protein: CATSDPGRGGNEQFF.

The chain employs TRBV28 and TRBJ2-3; 9 positions match TRBD1. The CDR3 contains 14 residues. Per germline, CDR1 MDHEN and CDR2 SYDVKM. After removal of 8 bases from V and 1 base from J, the junction contained 4 bases not matched to a gene. The CDR3 here is CASFGTGRTDTQYF. CDR3 sequence (DNA): TGTGCCAGCTTCGGGACAGGGCGCACAGATACGCAGTATTTT.

V is TRBV4-1 and J is TRBJ1-2; a weak D match, TRBD1 (6 bases). Trimming stripped 1 base from V and 4 bases from J, with 13 bases between. The CDR3 runs 15 residues. CDR1 and CDR2 (germline): MGHRA, YSYEKL. The CDR3 protein is CASSQGGASPYGYTF. The CDR3, as DNA: TGCGCCAGCAGCCAAGGGGGGGCGTCCCCCTATGGCTACACCTTC.

This clonotype appeared a few times. The CDR3 bases are TGTGCCAGCAGCTTAGGGACAGGAATTAACACTGAAGCTTTCTTT. As protein: CASSLGTGINTEAFF. The rearrangement links TRBV11-3 to TRBJ1-1; 7 bases align to TRBD1. The V and J ends lost 1 base and 2 bases, in that order; junction bases with no gene match: 4. The germline V gene has CDR1 SGHNT and CDR2 YENEEA. This CDR3 region has 15 residues.

This clonotype has ten or more counts. The rearrangement links TRBV3-1 to TRBJ2-7; no reliable D call. The CDR3 totals 14 residues. Germline loops: CDR1 LGHDT, CDR2 YNNKEL (reference sequence). V shed 3 bases and J shed 0 bases, with 9 bases lying between them. The CDR3 bases are TGTGCCAGCAGCCATTTGGCAGCCTCCTACGAGCAGTACTTC. Translation gives CASSHLAASYEQYF.

The rearrangement links TRBV10-1 to TRBJ2-3, with 7 nucleotides matching TRBD2. Germline assignment: CDR1 WNHNN and CDR2 SYGVQD (reference sequence). CDR3 length equals 15 residues. V lost 4 bases to trimming and J lost 6 bases; unmatched junction nucleotides: 10. In DNA, the CDR3 is TGCGCCAGCAGTGGGAGCGGGACCGCGGGTGATACGCAGTATTTT. Translating it yields CASSGSGTAGDTQYF.

This clonotype appeared a few times. V usage is TRBV30 and J usage is TRBJ2-1; 8 bases are shared with TRBD2. J was trimmed by 4 bases and V by 2 bases; bases with no gene match: 10. Germline V gene sequence: CDR1 GTSNPN, CDR2 SVGIG (reference sequence). The CDR3 loop spans 16 amino acids. Written as DNA, the CDR3 is TGTGCCTGGAGTCCTCCCGTAGTAGCGGGGTACAATGAGCAGTTCTTC. Translated: CAWSPPVVAGYNEQFF.

The chain combines TRBV18 with TRBJ2-7; TRBD1 matches at 7 bases. CDR3 length equals 16 residues. The ends lost 6 bases at V and 1 base at J; junction bases unmatched: 12. Germline assignment: CDR1 KGHSH and CDR2 LQKENI. CDR3 in amino acids: CASSSRDSSKSYEQYF. The CDR3 bases are TGTGCCAGCTCCTCCAGGGACAGTTCTAAATCCTACGAGCAGTACTTC.

This clonotype was seen repeatedly, ten times or more. CDR3 region: CASRGTSNEQYF. The CDR3 nucleotides read TGCGCCAGCAGAGGGACTAGCAACGAGCAGTACTTC. The genes are TRBV10-2 and TRBJ2-7; 9 nucleotides match TRBD2. J was trimmed by 5 bases and V by 6 bases; bases with no gene match: 2. The CDR3 is 12 amino acids. Germline CDR1 is WSHSY and CDR2 is SAAADI.

This chain uses TRBV12-3 or TRBV12-4 with TRBJ2-3, with 10 positions matching TRBD2. This CDR3 is 17 amino acids long. V lost 5 bases and J lost 3; bases outside the gene matches: 11. CDR3 in amino acids: CASSKSGRALRTDTQYF. The CDR3 DNA is TGTGCCAGCAGTAAAAGCGGGAGGGCCCTCAGGACAGATACGCAGTATTTT.

This clonotype occurred a few times. The rearrangement uses TRBV5-4 and TRBJ2-1, with D unclear. Trimming took off 4 bases at V and 9 bases at J, with 14 bases between the two ends. The CDR3 has 13 amino acids. Looked up from germline, CDR1 is SGHNT and CDR2 is YYREEE (reference sequence). In nucleotides, the CDR3 is TGTGCCAGCAGCCACCCTAGAAGGAGTGAGCAGTTCTTC. As protein: CASSHPRRSEQFF.

This clonotype was recorded many times. This chain links TRBV7-9 with TRBJ1-1, with 9 bases lining up with TRBD1. The CDR3 has 17 residues. Germline V lookup: CDR1 SEHNR, CDR2 FQNEAQ (reference sequence). Losses at the gene ends were 4 bases for V and 3 bases for J; bases not matched to a gene: 12. CDR3 residues: CASSSTPGTGGDTEAFF. The CDR3 DNA follows: TGTGCCAGCAGCTCTACCCCGGGCACAGGGGGCGACACTGAAGCTTTCTTT.

This clonotype was observed at least ten times. The chain has TRBV12-3 or TRBV12-4 and TRBJ1-5; D is unclear. This CDR3 has 13 residues. V dropped 6 bases and J dropped 3 bases, with 9 bases sitting between them. The CDR3 region is CASSWGPNQPQHF. CDR3 bases: TGTGCCAGCAGCTGGGGTCCCAATCAGCCCCAGCATTTT.

This clonotype was seen repeatedly, ten times or more. V usage is TRBV11-3 and J usage is TRBJ2-1; the D gene is possibly TRBD2 (6 bases). Germline CDR1 and CDR2: SGHNT and YENEEA. CDR3 length: 15 residues. With 1 base removed from V and 3 bases from J, the gap between germline ends came to 10 bases. As DNA, the CDR3 is TGTGCCAGCAGCTTAGCTAGCGAAAACTACAATGAGCAGTTCTTC. Its protein is CASSLASENYNEQFF.

The chain is built from TRBV19 and TRBJ2-3, with D perhaps matching TRBD2 (5 bases). The CDR3 totals 15 residues. The germline CDR1 and CDR2 sequences are LNHDA and SQIVND (reference sequence). The DNA for the CDR3 is TGTGCTGCGGGCGGGCCGACTTCTGGCACAGATACGCAGTATTTT. Amino acids: CAAGGPTSGTDTQYF.

The table lists this clonotype with a few counts. This chain connects TRBV5-1 to TRBJ2-2; the match to TRBD1 covers 9 bases. This CDR3 spans 13 amino acids. Trimming removed 4 bases from V and 7 bases from J; junction bases left unmatched: 2. CDR1 is SGHRS, CDR2 YFSETQ, per germline. Here the CDR3 reads CASSVDRGGELFF. In nucleotides, the CDR3 is TGCGCCAGCAGCGTGGACAGGGGCGGGGAGCTGTTTTTT.

The chain couples TRBV9 to TRBJ2-7; D may be TRBD2 (6 bases). This CDR3 has 15 amino acids. CDR1 SGDLS and CDR2 YYNGEE come from the germline V gene. V lost 0 bases and J 3 bases, leaving 13 bases between the germline ends. CDR3 in DNA: TGTGCCAGCAGCGTAGGACCGGGAGTTATCTACGAGCAGTACTTC. Translating gives CASSVGPGVIYEQYF.

The rearrangement links TRBV20-1 to TRBJ2-5, with D unresolved. Per germline, CDR1 DFQATT and CDR2 SNEGSKA (reference sequence). The V end was cut by 3 bases, the J end by 5 bases, with 13 bases between. CDR3 length: 13 amino acids. CDR3 coding DNA: TGCAGTGCTAGTCCCTCGATCTTGGAGACCCAGTACTTC. Its protein product is CSASPSILETQYF.

This clonotype occurred many times. The chain uses TRBV7-2 and TRBJ1-5, with D uncertain. With 0 bases removed from V and 7 bases from J, the gap between germline ends came to 4 bases. CDR1 SGHTA and CDR2 FQGNSA come from the germline V gene. This CDR3 contains 12 residues. Here the CDR3 DNA reads TGTGCCAGCAGCTTAGCGGCGCAGCCCCAGCATTTT. Translated, it gives CASSLAAQPQHF.

This clonotype was detected many times. The chain is built from TRBV7-2 and TRBJ2-1, with TRBD2 matching 8 bases. CDR1 and CDR2 from the germline V gene are SGHTA and FQGNSA. The CDR3 has 15 amino acids. V was clipped by 3 bases and J by 10 bases; unmatched bases: 11. The CDR3 sequence: CASSFRTGGPVEQFF. For the CDR3, the DNA is TGTGCCAGCAGCTTTAGGACGGGAGGGCCAGTCGAGCAGTTCTTC.

This clonotype has ten or more counts. The CDR3 DNA follows: TGTGCCAGCAGCTTGCGTACTGAAGCTTTCTTT. This gives the protein CASSLRTEAFF. The rearrangement joins TRBV5-5 to TRBJ1-1; D is ambiguous. Germline CDR1 and CDR2: SGHKS and YYEKEE (reference sequence). Trimming took off 1 base at V and 5 bases at J, with 3 bases between the two ends. The CDR3 consists of 11 residues. Full variable domain (rest looked up from reference TRBV5-5 and TRBJ1-1): DAGVTQSPTHLIKTRGQQVTLRCSPISGHKSVSWYQQVLGQGPQFIFQYYEKEERGRGNFPDRFSARQFPNYSSELNVNALLLGDSALYLCASSLRTEAFFGQGTRLTVV.